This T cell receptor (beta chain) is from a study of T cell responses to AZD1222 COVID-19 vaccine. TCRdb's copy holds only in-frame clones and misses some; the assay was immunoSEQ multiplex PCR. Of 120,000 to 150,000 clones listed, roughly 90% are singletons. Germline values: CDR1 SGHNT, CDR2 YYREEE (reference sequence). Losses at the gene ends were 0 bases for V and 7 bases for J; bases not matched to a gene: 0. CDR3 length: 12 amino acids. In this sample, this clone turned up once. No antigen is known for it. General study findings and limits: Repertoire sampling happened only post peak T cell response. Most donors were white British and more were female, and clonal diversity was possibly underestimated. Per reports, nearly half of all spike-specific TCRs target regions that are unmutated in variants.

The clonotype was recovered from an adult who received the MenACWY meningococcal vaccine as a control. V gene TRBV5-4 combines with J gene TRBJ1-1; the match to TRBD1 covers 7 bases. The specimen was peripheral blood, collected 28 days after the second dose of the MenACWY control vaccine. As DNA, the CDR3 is TGTGCCAGCAGCTTGGACAGGGGTGAAGCTTTCTTT. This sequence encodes CASSLDRGEAFF.